The sample holds many counts of the clone carrying this T cell receptor beta chain. The antigen is not known. This sample stems from a study of T cells after yellow fever vaccination. TCRdb recomputed calls from the 5' RACE reads with MiXCR, one row per CDR3 protein. Of under 700,000 distinct CDR3 sequences in the sample, about 15% were seen once. The CDR3 runs to 14 residues. V shed 3 bases, J shed 1 base, and the junction held 2 bases outside the gene matches. Findings and limits, study-wide: A large majority of primary-vaccination clones showed up again after the booster (96% CD4, about 87% CD8). Though weaker, the secondary response peaked faster, on day 5 versus 15.

The sample consisted of PBMCs, taken around 5 days after the first yellow fever vaccination. The clonotype originates from a man aged 18 to 30 who received the YFV17D yellow fever vaccine. The gene calls are TRBV12-3 or TRBV12-4 and TRBJ2-5, with 7 bases matching TRBD2. CDR3 loop: CASSFRGVQETQYF. CDR3 DNA sequence: TGTGCCAGCAGTTTCCGGGGGGTCCAAGAGACCCAGTACTTC.